What follows are 10 T cell receptor beta chains derived from one specimen sequenced in a study of blood T cell repertoires in COVID-19. Libraries were prepared by immunoSEQ multiplex PCR; TCRdb keeps only in-frame clonotypes and omits some of them. Counted here are fewer than 650,000 clones, 85% to 90% occurring once; the ten biggest clones make up roughly 8%. The specimen was peripheral blood. These receptor sequences come from a woman aged 45-59 years with COVID-19, enrolled during active disease.

This clone appeared once. The CDR3 region is CASSFTGAVEAFF. The CDR3 DNA reads TGTGCCAGCAGTTTCACAGGGGCGGTGGAAGCTTTCTTT. V usage is TRBV27 and J usage is TRBJ1-1; 7 bases match TRBD1. After removal of 3 bases from V and 8 bases from J, the junction contained 6 bases not matched to a gene. This CDR3 is built from 13 residues. Germline values: CDR1 MNHEY, CDR2 SMNVEV (reference sequence).

This chain links TRBV9 with TRBJ1-1; 7 bases fit TRBD1. The germline gives CDR1 SGDLS, CDR2 YYNGEE. The V and J ends lost 3 bases and 0 bases, in that order; junction bases with no gene match: 8. The CDR3 sequence is 16 residues long. CDR3 protein: CASSAYRGGMNTEAFF. CDR3 bases: TGTGCCAGCAGCGCGTACAGGGGCGGGATGAACACTGAAGCTTTCTTT.

This chain connects TRBV18 to TRBJ2-1; perhaps TRBD1 as D (5 bases). CDR3 length: 15 amino acids. Trimming took off 2 bases at V and 2 bases at J, with 10 bases between the two ends. In germline, CDR1 is KGHSH, CDR2 LQKENI. CDR3 in amino acids: CASSPEQEAYNEQFF. For the CDR3, the DNA is TGTGCCAGCTCACCAGAACAGGAAGCCTACAATGAGCAGTTCTTC.

The sample holds a few counts of this clone. The chain employs TRBV5-1 and TRBJ2-7; 7 bases align to TRBD2. Germline assignment: CDR1 SGHRS and CDR2 YFSETQ. V lost 0 bases, J lost 3 bases, and 3 bases stayed unmatched. The CDR3 extends over 14 amino acids. The CDR3 protein is CASSLERGGYEQYF. The CDR3 DNA sequence: TGCGCCAGCAGCTTGGAGCGGGGAGGCTACGAGCAGTACTTC.

CDR3 DNA: TGTGCCAGCAGTGGTTCAGGGGGCTGGGGCACCGGGGAGCTGTTTTTT. It translates to CASSGSGGWGTGELFF. The V call is TRBV2, the J call TRBJ2-2, with 8 bases that match TRBD1. V trimming: 4 bases; J trimming: 4 bases; junction bases outside the gene matches: 8. The CDR3 sequence is 16 residues long. Germline V CDR1 and CDR2: SNHLY, FYNNEI. The whole variable domain, filled in from reference TRBV2 and TRBJ2-2, reads EPEVTQTPSHQVTQMGQEVILRCVPISNHLYFYWYRQILGQKVEFLVSFYNNEISEKSEIFDDQFSVERPDGSNFTLKIRSTKLEDSAMYFCASSGSGGWGTGELFFGEGSRLTVL.

This rearrangement joins TRBV7-2 to TRBJ2-3; 12 nucleotides match TRBD2. V trimming: 5 bases; J trimming: 7 bases; junction bases outside the gene matches: 4. CDR1 is SGHTA, CDR2 FQGNSA, per germline. This CDR3 is 14 amino acids long. CDR3 in amino acids: CASSPSGGAYTQYF. Written as DNA, the CDR3 is TGTGCCAGCAGCCCTAGCGGGGGGGCGTATACGCAGTATTTT. Full variable domain (outside the CDR3, taken from reference TRBV7-2 and TRBJ2-3): GAGVSQSPSNKVTEKGKDVELRCDPISGHTALYWYRQSLGQGLEFLIYFQGNSAPDKSGLPSDRFSAERTGGSVSTLTIQRTQQEDSAVYLCASSPSGGAYTQYFGPGTRLTVL.

DNA for the CDR3: TGTGCCAGTACCGGACTAGCGGGAAGGGATACGCAGTATTTT. This translates into CASTGLAGRDTQYF. The gene calls are TRBV3-1 (or the pseudogene TRBV3-2) and TRBJ2-3, with 12 nucleotides matching TRBD2. J was trimmed by 6 bases and V by 9 bases; bases with no gene match: 7. The CDR3 length is 14 residues. The germline V gene encodes CDR1 LGHDT and CDR2 YNNKEL (reference sequence).

The rearrangement joins TRBV27 to TRBJ2-3; 7 bases match TRBD1. CDR3 size: 13 residues. Germline CDR1 is MNHEY and CDR2 is SMNVEV (reference sequence). Trimming at V came to 3 bases and at J to 7 bases, leaving 4 bases not matched to a gene. The CDR3 here is CASSLVTGNTQYF. The CDR3 DNA is TGTGCCAGCAGTTTGGTGACAGGGAATACGCAGTATTTT.

This clone was seen a handful of times. The chain links TRBV19 to TRBJ2-7; possible D gene TRBD2, 6 bases. The CDR3 runs 15 residues. The ends were cut back, 3 bases at V and 0 bases at J, with 12 bases in the middle. Germline V gene data show CDR1 as LNHDA and CDR2 as SQIVND (reference sequence). The CDR3 nucleotides read TGTGCCAGTAGTATGGAGGAGGGCTACTCCTACGAGCAGTACTTC. Translating it yields CASSMEEGYSYEQYF.

V is TRBV6-5 and J is TRBJ2-2; 7 nucleotides line up with TRBD1. Looked up from germline, CDR1 is MNHEY and CDR2 is SVGAGI. Trimming took 7 bases from V and 6 from J; bases not matched to a gene: 2. This CDR3 has 12 amino acids. The chain's CDR3 is CASMQGAGELFF. CDR3 coding DNA: TGTGCCAGCATGCAGGGGGCCGGGGAGCTGTTTTTT.